Listed here is a single T cell receptor (beta chain). Its antigen is undetermined. At one end the junction does not follow the germline gene, possibly because of a read error. This record comes from a study of vaccination effects on CD4 cells after COVID-19. After expansion with viral peptide pools in the ViraFEST assay, antigen-specific CD4+ T cells were sequenced. Having been cultured for about 10 days, the cells underwent CD4+ T cell isolation. Vaccine recipients had no previous SARS-CoV-2 infection; their nucleocapsid antibodies were negative. IL-2 medium supplanted half the medium on days 3 and 7. Germline V lookup: CDR1 MNHEY, CDR2 SVGEGT. The CDR3 runs 12 residues. Libraries were prepared by immunoSEQ multiplex PCR; TCRdb keeps only in-frame clonotypes and omits some of them. This table holds just over 20,000 clones, over 65% found once. Study conclusions and caveats: Whether induced by infection or by vaccine, clones showed marked clonal contraction late after vaccination. Healthy vaccinees' vaccine-induced clones included only 1 of 255 cross-reacting with common cold coronaviruses.

The sequence was collected from a human donor who received a COVID-19 vaccine. Source: CD4+ T cells from PBMCs cultured with HCoV-NL63 spike peptides, taken before COVID-19 vaccination. This chain uses TRBV6-2 or TRBV6-3 with TRBJ2-1; 10 nucleotides align to TRBD2. CDR3 nucleotide sequence: TGTGCCAGCAGTAACGGACTAGCGGACTACCTCTTC. Amino acid sequence: CASSNGLADYLF.